One sample yielded the 7 T cell receptor beta chains listed below, sequenced in a study of blood T cell repertoires in COVID-19. Sequenced by immunoSEQ multiplex PCR; TCRdb stores in-frame clones only, minus some. The sample has 300,000 to 400,000 clones; roughly 88% are singletons. The sequenced sample consisted of PBMCs or T cells enriched from blood (not recorded which). The receptors here all came from a woman in her twenties or thirties with acute COVID-19.

The chain links TRBV21-1 to TRBJ1-1; the tabulated D call, TRBD1, remains unverified against the DNA. TRBV21-1 corresponds to a pseudogene. CDR3 size: 17 residues. The CDR3 DNA is TGTGCCAGCAGCAAAGTAGTCAGGGCTATGATGAACACTGAAGCTTTCTTT. Its translation is CASSKVVRAMMNTEAFF.

V gene TRBV20-1 combines with J gene TRBJ1-2; the D is unclear. Per germline, CDR1 DFQATT and CDR2 SNEGSKA (reference sequence). The length of the CDR3 is 9 residues. The germline V and J ends were trimmed by 5 bases and 11 bases, with 9 bases remaining between them. The CDR3 is CSAPTYYTF. CDR3 nucleotide sequence: TGCAGTGCTCCAACATATTACACCTTC.

This clone appeared a single time. The chain is built from TRBV28 and TRBJ2-1; TRBD2 is a possible D gene (6 bases). CDR1 MDHEN and CDR2 SYDVKM come from the germline V gene. The germline V and J ends were trimmed by 6 bases and 6 bases, with 18 bases remaining between them. The CDR3 length is 15 residues. This chain's CDR3 is CASSPGGSGSNEQFF. For the CDR3, the DNA is TGTGCCAGCAGCCCTGGTGGTAGCGGATCCAATGAGCAGTTCTTC.

The chain recombines TRBV2 with TRBJ2-2; TRBD2 might be the D (7 bases). Germline V lookup: CDR1 SNHLY, CDR2 FYNNEI. The CDR3 consists of 15 residues. V was pared by 2 bases and J by 4 bases, with 11 bases between. In DNA form, the CDR3 reads TGTGCCAGCAGTGAATCCGGGGGGCCCACCGGGGAGCTGTTTTTT. Its translation is CASSESGGPTGELFF.

The genes are TRBV10-1 and TRBJ1-1, with TRBD1 as a possible D gene (5 bases). V lost 3 bases to trimming and J lost 5 bases, with 10 bases between them. The CDR3 sequence is 13 residues long. Germline values: CDR1 WNHNN, CDR2 SYGVQD (reference sequence). CDR3 coding DNA: TGCGCCAGCAGTGAAATCGGGGGGACTGAAGCTTTCTTT. The encoded protein is CASSEIGGTEAFF.

The chain uses TRBV10-3 and TRBJ1-2; D unresolved. CDR1 is ENHRY, CDR2 SYGVKD, per germline. CDR3 length: 15 residues. Trimming cost V 5 bases and J 4 bases, with 17 bases left between them. The DNA of the CDR3 is TGTGCCATCAGTAAGGACTTAGGCTACGGCTATGGCTACACCTTC. It is translated as CAISKDLGYGYGYTF.

V usage is TRBV19 and J usage is TRBJ1-2; D perhaps matches TRBD1 (6 bases). The V gene's germline CDR1 is LNHDA and CDR2 SQIVND (reference sequence). V lost 8 bases to trimming and J lost 2 bases, with 9 bases between them. CDR3 length equals 12 residues. The CDR3 nucleotides read TGTGCCAGTGCGGACAGAAACTATGGCTACACCTTC. It yields the protein CASADRNYGYTF.